These T cell receptor beta chains were read from a single sample in a study of blood T cell repertoires in COVID-19. Using immunoSEQ multiplex PCR, the repertoire was profiled, and TCRdb retains in-frame clones only, with some absent. The table has over 60,000 clones, over 65% seen once. The sequenced sample consisted of peripheral blood. These receptors were taken from a man older than 75 with active or convalescent COVID-19. CDR3s include the opening cysteine and the closing phenylalanine or tryptophan. Each record gives: V gene, clone size, J gene, D gene, CDR3 DNA, CDR3 protein. D genes are given only for firm matches. Clone size appears in some rows only: once, few, many, or a class for an expanded clone.

TRBV19	few	TRBJ2-2	-	TGTGCCAGTAGTATCGGGGCCCCTGGAGGGGCCGGGGAGCTGTTTTTT	CASSIGAPGGAGELFF
TRBV3-1/TRBV3-2	few	TRBJ2-1	TRBD1	TGTGCCAGCAGCCAAGATACAGGGGGCCACAATGAGCAGTTCTTC	CASSQDTGGHNEQFF
TRBV6-1	-	TRBJ2-1	-	TGTGCCAGCAGTGAAGCTAGGGGGGGGGAGAGTGAGCAGTTCTTC	CASSEARGGESEQFF
TRBV5-6	-	TRBJ2-1	TRBD1	TGTGCCAGCAGCATGACAGGGAGAAGTAACAATGAGCAGTTCTTC	CASSMTGRSNNEQFF
TRBV19	-	TRBJ2-1	TRBD2	TGTGCCAGTAGTTCACCACCCGGGACTATAAACAATGAGCAGTTCTTC	CASSSPPGTINNEQFF
TRBV4-1	-	TRBJ2-1	-	TGCGCCAGCAGCCAGTCAGGACTATACAATGAGCAGTTCTTC	CASSQSGLYNEQFF
TRBV11-2	-	TRBJ1-2	-	TGTGCCAGCAGCTTAGGCTCCGGTTCTAACTATGGCTACACCTTC	CASSLGSGSNYGYTF
TRBV6-1	once	TRBJ2-5	TRBD2	TGTGCCAGCAGTGAATTCTCTATGTCGGGGGGGGAGACCCAGTACTTC	CASSEFSMSGGETQYF
TRBV9	-	TRBJ2-3	TRBD1	TGTGCCAGCAGCGTAGAAAACAGGGGGTGGGCAGATACGCAGTATTTT	CASSVENRGWADTQYF
TRBV5-4	-	TRBJ2-1	TRBD1	TGTGCCAGCAGCCCTGGACAGGGTTCCTACAATGAGCAGTTCTTC	CASSPGQGSYNEQFF
TRBV19	-	TRBJ2-3	-	TGTGCCAGTAGTATCGGTCAGGGCGCGGATACGCAGTATTTT	CASSIGQGADTQYF
TRBV15	-	TRBJ2-7	-	TGTGCCACCAGCAGGGACACCGGGGTGGGGAGGTCCTACGAGCAGTACTTC	CATSRDTGVGRSYEQYF
TRBV5-4	few	TRBJ1-5	-	TGTGCCAGCAGCTTGGCCGGCAATCAGCCCCAGCATTTT	CASSLAGNQPQHF
TRBV5-1	-	TRBJ2-7	TRBD1	TGCGCCAGCAACGAGGACAGGGGATCTCACGAGCAGTACTTC	CASNEDRGSHEQYF
TRBV7-9	-	TRBJ2-7	TRBD1	TGTGCCAGCAGCTTAACCGACAGGGGCAAGAGCTACGAGCAGTACTTC	CASSLTDRGKSYEQYF
TRBV3-1/TRBV3-2	-	TRBJ2-1	TRBD2	TGTGCCAGCAGCCAACATGGAAGCGGGATAGGCTACAATGAGCAGTTCTTC	CASSQHGSGIGYNEQFF
TRBV19	-	TRBJ2-7	TRBD1	TGTGCCAGTAGGACCGGGACAGGGGTAGGGGAGCAGTACTTC	CASRTGTGVGEQYF
TRBV7-2	-	TRBJ2-3	TRBD2	TGTGCCAGCAGCTTAAGTCTAGCGGGAGTAGATACGCAGTATTTT	CASSLSLAGVDTQYF
TRBV3-1/TRBV3-2	-	TRBJ1-2	-	TGTGCCAGCAGCCAAGATCAACAGGGTCTCTATGGCTACACCTTC	CASSQDQQGLYGYTF
TRBV28	-	TRBJ1-1	-	TGTGCCAGCACAGTGAACACTGAAGCTTTCTTT	CASTVNTEAFF
TRBV5-1	-	TRBJ1-1	-	TGCGCCAGCAGCACAACAGGGACAACTGAAGCTTTCTTT	CASSTTGTTEAFF
TRBV19	few	TRBJ1-2	-	TGTGCCAGTAGTACCGCCCCTAATCATGGCTACACCTTC	CASSTAPNHGYTF
TRBV28	-	TRBJ1-2	TRBD1	TGTGCCAGCAGGAAACAGGGGGAGGGCGGCTACACCTTC	CASRKQGEGGYTF
TRBV18	-	TRBJ1-2	-	TGTGCCAGCTCCCTCAATGTGGACACACATGGCTACACCTTC	CASSLNVDTHGYTF
TRBV5-4	many	TRBJ1-2	-	TGTGCCAGCAACCTCGCGCAGGCCGGCTATGGCTACACCTTC	CASNLAQAGYGYTF
TRBV20-1	-	TRBJ2-7	-	TGCAGTGCTAGTCAATGGCAGGGGCTTATCTACGAGCAGTACTTC	CSASQWQGLIYEQYF
TRBV6-1	-	TRBJ1-6	TRBD1	TGTGCCAGCAGTGAAGCTGGGACAGGACTTGGGAGATCACCCCTCCACTTT	CASSEAGTGLGRSPLHF
TRBV27	-	TRBJ2-7	TRBD1	TGTGCCAGCAGTTACAAGGACAGGGAATACGAGCAGTACTTC	CASSYKDREYEQYF
TRBV29-1	-	TRBJ1-2	TRBD1	TGCAGCTCACGACAGGGGGTCTTTAATGGCTACACCTTC	CSSRQGVFNGYTF
TRBV28	-	TRBJ1-5	-	TGTGCCAGCAGTTTATGGGAGGTCCATCAGCCCCAGCATTTT	CASSLWEVHQPQHF
TRBV24-1	-	TRBJ2-3	-	TGTGCCACCAGTGATCCCCCGCCTTGGGCGGGGGCCGACACAGATACGCAGTATTTT	CATSDPPPWAGADTDTQYF
TRBV5-5	-	TRBJ1-2	TRBD1	TGTGCCAGCAGCTTGGGGACAGGGTTTTTTAGTGGCTACACCTTC	CASSLGTGFFSGYTF
TRBV6-2/TRBV6-3	-	TRBJ1-2	-	TGTGCCAGCAGTTTTAAGGGGTCGAATGGCTACACCTTC	CASSFKGSNGYTF
TRBV5-1	-	TRBJ2-7	-	TGCGCCAGCAGGGACAATGGCTACGAGCAGTACTTC	CASRDNGYEQYF
TRBV4-1	-	TRBJ1-4	-	TGCGCCAGCAGCCAAGATGGGGCGTCGACTAATGAAAAACTGTTTTTT	CASSQDGASTNEKLFF
TRBV2	-	TRBJ2-3	TRBD2	TGTGCCAGCAGTGTAGAGACTAGCGGGGGATCAGATACGCAGTATTTT	CASSVETSGGSDTQYF
TRBV7-9	-	TRBJ2-5	-	TGTGCCAGCAGCCCCCGGTTGGGGGGTACGTACCAAGAGACCCAGTACTTC	CASSPRLGGTYQETQYF
TRBV2	-	TRBJ2-5	-	TGTGCCAGCAGTGATGGTCAGGGGAAGACCCAGTACTTC	CASSDGQGKTQYF
TRBV6-5	-	TRBJ2-7	TRBD1	TGTGCCAGCAGGACGGGACAGGGGAACGAGCAGTACTTC	CASRTGQGNEQYF
TRBV6-1	-	TRBJ2-5	-	TGTGCCAGCAGTGAAAGGAGGATAATTCAAGAGACCCAGTACTTC	CASSERRIIQETQYF
TRBV5-6	-	TRBJ2-1	-	TGTGCCAGCAGCTTGGGGATTCGACTAGAGCAGTTCTTC	CASSLGIRLEQFF
TRBV11-2	-	TRBJ2-1	TRBD1	TGTGCCAGCAGGGACCTGGGGGCAGGGGGCGCGTCGGGTATTGAGCAGTTCTTC	CASRDLGAGGASGIEQFF
TRBV5-5	-	TRBJ2-2	TRBD2	TGTGCCAGCAGCTTGGGGCGAGCGGGGGCTGACACCGGGGAGCTGTTTTTT	CASSLGRAGADTGELFF
TRBV2	few	TRBJ2-1	TRBD2	TGTGCCAGCAGGCGCGTGACTAGCGGGAGCAATGAGCAGTTCTTC	CASRRVTSGSNEQFF
TRBV7-9	-	TRBJ2-7	-	TGTGCCAGCAGCTCTAGCCAGGGGTCCTACGAGCAGTACTTC	CASSSSQGSYEQYF
TRBV14	-	TRBJ2-5	TRBD1	TGTGCCAGCAGCCAAGATAATGCCGGACAGGGGGGAGAGACCCAGTACTTC	CASSQDNAGQGGETQYF
TRBV29-1	-	TRBJ2-7	TRBD1	TGCAGCGCGGGACAGGGAGACAGTCACGAGCAGTACTTC	CSAGQGDSHEQYF
TRBV5-1	-	TRBJ2-3	TRBD2	TGCGCCAGCAGCTTGGTTCCTAGCGGGTCTAGCACAGATACGCAGTATTTT	CASSLVPSGSSTDTQYF
TRBV10-3	-	TRBJ1-3	TRBD1	TGTGCCATCAGCCCGGGACAGGTGGCTGGAAACACCATATATTTT	CAISPGQVAGNTIYF